This T cell receptor (beta chain) was identified in a study of early T cells in non-severe SARS-CoV-2 infection. Study as a whole: Bulk RNA isolated from unsorted whole blood underwent sequencing; chains were not paired.

The germline CDR1 and CDR2 sequences are SEHNR and FQNEAQ (reference sequence). Trimming stripped 4 bases from V and 8 bases from J, with 17 bases between. The CDR3 is made up of 14 amino acids. Each cDNA molecule carried a unique molecular identifier. A single record per CDR3 protein comes from TCRdb applying MiXCR to the 5' RACE reads. Here the sample spans tens of thousands of distinct CDR3 sequences, around 12% being singletons. Study observations and caveats: In VDJdb matching, anti-spike CD8 responses were favored while private and CD4 specificities went missing.

A word on this clonotype: As yet, its antigen is unknown.

The TCR originated in an adult who was a healthcare worker with PCR-confirmed SARS-CoV-2 infection or an uninfected control (not recorded which). This sequence joins TRBV7-9 and TRBJ1-1; D unresolved. The sequencing used whole blood, collected at baseline. The DNA for the CDR3 is TGTGCCAGCAGCTACACGGGCGGCCACATGGAAGCTTTCTTT. It translates to CASSYTGGHMEAFF. Complete variable domain (other parts from reference TRBV7-9 and TRBJ1-1): DTGVSQNPRHKITKRGQNVTFRCDPISEHNRLYWYRQTLGQGPEFLTYFQNEAQLEKSRLLSDRFSAERPKGSFSTLEIQRTEQGDSAMYLCASSYTGGHMEAFFGQGTRLTVV.